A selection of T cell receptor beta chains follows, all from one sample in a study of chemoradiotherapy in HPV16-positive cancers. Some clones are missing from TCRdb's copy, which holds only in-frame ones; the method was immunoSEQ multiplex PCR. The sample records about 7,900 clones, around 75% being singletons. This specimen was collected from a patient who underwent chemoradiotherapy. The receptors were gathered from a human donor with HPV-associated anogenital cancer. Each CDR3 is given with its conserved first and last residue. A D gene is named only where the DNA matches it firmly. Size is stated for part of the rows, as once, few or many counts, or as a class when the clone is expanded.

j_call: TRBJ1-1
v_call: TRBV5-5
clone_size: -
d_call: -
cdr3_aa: CASSFRAMNTEAFF
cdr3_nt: TGTGCCAGCAGCTTCAGGGCCATGAACACTGAAGCTTTCTTT

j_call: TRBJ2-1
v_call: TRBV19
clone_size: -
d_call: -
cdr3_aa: CASSGGRGREQFF
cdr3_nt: TGTGCCAGTAGCGGGGGGCGTGGCCGTGAGCAGTTCTTC

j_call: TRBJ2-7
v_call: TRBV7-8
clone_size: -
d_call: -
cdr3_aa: CASSLTGSAYEQYF
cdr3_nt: TGTGCCAGCAGCCTTACAGGAAGTGCATATGAGCAGTACTTC

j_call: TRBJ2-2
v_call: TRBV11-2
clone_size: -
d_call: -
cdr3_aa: CASSLSQLNTGELFF
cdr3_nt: TGTGCCAGCAGCTTATCACAGCTGAACACCGGGGAGCTGTTTTTT

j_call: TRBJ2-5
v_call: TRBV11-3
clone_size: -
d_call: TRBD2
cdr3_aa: CASSLGLAGSQETQYF
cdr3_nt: TGTGCCAGCAGCTTAGGACTAGCGGGGTCCCAAGAGACCCAGTACTTC

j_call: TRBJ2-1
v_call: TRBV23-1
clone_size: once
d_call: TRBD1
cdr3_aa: CASSQSAAGGKCNEQFF
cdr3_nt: TGCGCCAGCAGTCAATCGGCGGCAGGGGGAAAGTGCAATGAGCAGTTCTTC

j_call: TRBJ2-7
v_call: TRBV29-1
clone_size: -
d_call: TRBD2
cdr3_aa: CSVRAGEYEQYF
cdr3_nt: TGCAGCGTTAGAGCGGGAGAGTACGAGCAGTACTTC

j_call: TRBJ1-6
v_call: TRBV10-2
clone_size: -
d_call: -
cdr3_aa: CASTTSYNSPLHF
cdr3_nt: TGCGCCAGCACAACGTCCTATAATTCACCCCTCCACTTT

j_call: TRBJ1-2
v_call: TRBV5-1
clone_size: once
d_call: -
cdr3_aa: CASRTVPTPVSVNYGYTF
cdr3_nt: TGCGCCAGCAGGACAGTCCCAACCCCCGTCTCAGTTAACTATGGCTACACCTTC

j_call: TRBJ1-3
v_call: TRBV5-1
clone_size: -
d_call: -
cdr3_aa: CASSLLGYGNTIYF
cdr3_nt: TGCGCCAGCAGCTTGTTGGGGTATGGAAACACCATATATTTT

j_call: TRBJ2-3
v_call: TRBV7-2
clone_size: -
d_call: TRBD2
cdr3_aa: CASSLGSGLAGARIDTQYF
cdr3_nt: TGTGCCAGCAGCTTAGGGTCCGGACTAGCGGGGGCGCGGATAGATACGCAGTATTTT

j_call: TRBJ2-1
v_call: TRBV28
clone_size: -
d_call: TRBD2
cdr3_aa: CASTSGGRPSSYNEQFF
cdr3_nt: TGTGCCAGTACGAGCGGCGGGAGGCCGAGCTCCTACAATGAGCAGTTCTTC

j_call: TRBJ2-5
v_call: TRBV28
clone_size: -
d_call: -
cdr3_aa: CASSFVAETQYF
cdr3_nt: TGTGCCAGCAGTTTCGTAGCGGAGACCCAGTACTTC

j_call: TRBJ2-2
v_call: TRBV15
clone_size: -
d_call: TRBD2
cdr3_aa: CATSPLGGDTGELFF
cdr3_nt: TGTGCCACCAGTCCTTTGGGGGGGGACACCGGGGAGCTGTTTTTT

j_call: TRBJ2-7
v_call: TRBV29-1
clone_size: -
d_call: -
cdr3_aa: CSVRSVRLDEQYF
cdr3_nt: TGCAGCGTGAGAAGTGTTCGGCTCGACGAGCAGTACTTC

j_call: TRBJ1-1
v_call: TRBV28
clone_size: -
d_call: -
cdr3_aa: CASRVGRVGSEAFF
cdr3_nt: TGTGCCAGCAGAGTCGGCAGGGTGGGCTCTGAAGCTTTCTTT

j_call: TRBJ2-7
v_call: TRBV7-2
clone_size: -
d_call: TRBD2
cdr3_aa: CASSLNSGGRHYEQYF
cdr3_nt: TGTGCCAGCAGCTTGAATTCGGGGGGGCGACACTACGAGCAGTACTTC

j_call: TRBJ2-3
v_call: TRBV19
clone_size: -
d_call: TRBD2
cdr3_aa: CASASGRGDTQYF
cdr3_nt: TGTGCCAGTGCGAGCGGGAGAGGCGATACGCAGTATTTT

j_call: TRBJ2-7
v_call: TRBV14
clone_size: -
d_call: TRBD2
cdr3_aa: CASSQGLAGGGYEQYF
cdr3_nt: TGTGCCAGCAGCCAAGGACTAGCGGGAGGTGGTTACGAGCAGTACTTC

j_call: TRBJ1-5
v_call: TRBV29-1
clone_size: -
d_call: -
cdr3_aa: CSVRTAAGGPQHF
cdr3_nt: TGCAGCGTTCGGACAGCCGCCGGAGGTCCCCAGCATTTT

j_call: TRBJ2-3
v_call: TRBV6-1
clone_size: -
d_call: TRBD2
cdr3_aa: CASRLTSGGVDTQYF
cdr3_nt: TGTGCCAGCAGATTGACTAGCGGGGGGGTGGATACGCAGTATTTT

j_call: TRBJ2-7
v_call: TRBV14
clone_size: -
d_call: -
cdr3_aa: CASSLSRGNSRGEQYF
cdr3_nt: TGTGCCAGCAGCCTTTCGAGGGGCAACAGCAGGGGCGAGCAGTACTTC

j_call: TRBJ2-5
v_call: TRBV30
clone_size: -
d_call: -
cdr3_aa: CAWSPGGRETQYF
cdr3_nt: TGTGCCTGGAGCCCTGGGGGTCGGGAGACCCAGTACTTC

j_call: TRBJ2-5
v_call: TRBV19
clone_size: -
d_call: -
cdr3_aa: CATSRLGAQETQYF
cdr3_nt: TGTGCCACCTCCCGGCTAGGCGCACAAGAGACCCAGTACTTC

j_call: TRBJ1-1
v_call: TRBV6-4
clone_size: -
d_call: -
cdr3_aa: CASSAATGDWTEAFF
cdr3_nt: TGTGCCAGCAGTGCCGCGACAGGCGACTGGACTGAAGCTTTCTTT

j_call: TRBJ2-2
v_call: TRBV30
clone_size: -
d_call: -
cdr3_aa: CAWEGWSTGELFF
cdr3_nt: TGTGCCTGGGAGGGATGGAGCACCGGGGAGCTGTTTTTT

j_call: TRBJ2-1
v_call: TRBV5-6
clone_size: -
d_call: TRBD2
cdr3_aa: CASRSGTRTSGSSWEQFF
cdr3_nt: TGTGCCAGCAGGTCCGGGACCCGAACTAGCGGGAGTTCATGGGAGCAGTTCTTC

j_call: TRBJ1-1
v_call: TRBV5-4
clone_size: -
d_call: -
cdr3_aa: CASSPTGNTEAFF
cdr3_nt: TGTGCCAGCAGCCCGACAGGGAACACTGAAGCTTTCTTT

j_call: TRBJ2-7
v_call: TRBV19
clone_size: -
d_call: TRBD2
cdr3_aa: CASSGWEGQAGLSYEQYF
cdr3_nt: TGTGCCAGTAGTGGCTGGGAGGGCCAGGCCGGCCTCTCCTACGAGCAGTACTTC

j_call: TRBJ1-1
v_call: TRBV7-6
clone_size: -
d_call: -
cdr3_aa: CASRTGSPDTEAFF
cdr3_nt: TGTGCCAGCAGAACGGGGTCTCCGGACACTGAAGCTTTCTTT

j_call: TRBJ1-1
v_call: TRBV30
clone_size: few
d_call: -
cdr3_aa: CAWGTNTEAFF
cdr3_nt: TGTGCCTGGGGAACGAACACTGAAGCTTTCTTT

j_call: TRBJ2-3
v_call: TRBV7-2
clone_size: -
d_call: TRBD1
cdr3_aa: CASSLTGGRDTQYF
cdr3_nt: TGTGCCAGCAGCTTAACAGGGGGTAGGGATACGCAGTATTTT

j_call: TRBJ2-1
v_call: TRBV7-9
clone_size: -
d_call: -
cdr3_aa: CASSSMRNLADEQFF
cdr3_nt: TGTGCCAGCAGCTCGATGAGGAATTTAGCGGATGAGCAGTTCTTC

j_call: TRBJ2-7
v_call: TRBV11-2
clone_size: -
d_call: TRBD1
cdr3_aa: CASSPLDRGGNYEQYF
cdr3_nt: TGTGCCAGCAGCCCGCTGGACAGGGGGGGGAACTACGAGCAGTACTTC